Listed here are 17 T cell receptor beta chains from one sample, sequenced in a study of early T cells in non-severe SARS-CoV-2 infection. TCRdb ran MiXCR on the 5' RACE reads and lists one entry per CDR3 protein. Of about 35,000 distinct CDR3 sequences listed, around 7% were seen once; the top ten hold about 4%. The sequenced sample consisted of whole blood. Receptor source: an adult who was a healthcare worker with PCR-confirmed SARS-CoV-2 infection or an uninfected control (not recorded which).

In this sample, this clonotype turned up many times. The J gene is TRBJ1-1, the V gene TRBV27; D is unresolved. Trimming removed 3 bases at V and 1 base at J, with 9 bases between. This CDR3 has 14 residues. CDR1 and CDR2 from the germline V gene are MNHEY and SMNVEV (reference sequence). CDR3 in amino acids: CASSLGGENTEAFF. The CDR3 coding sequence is TGTGCCAGCAGTTTGGGCGGAGAGAACACTGAAGCTTTCTTT.

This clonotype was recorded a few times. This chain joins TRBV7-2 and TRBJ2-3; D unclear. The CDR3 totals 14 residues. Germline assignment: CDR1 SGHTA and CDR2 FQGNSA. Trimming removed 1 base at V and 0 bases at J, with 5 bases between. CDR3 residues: CASSLGTSTDTQYF. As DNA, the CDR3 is TGTGCCAGCAGCTTAGGAACTAGCACAGATACGCAGTATTTT. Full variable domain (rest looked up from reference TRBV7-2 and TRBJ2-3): GAGVSQSPSNKVTEKGKDVELRCDPISGHTALYWYRQSLGQGLEFLIYFQGNSAPDKSGLPSDRFSAERTGGSVSTLTIQRTQQEDSAVYLCASSLGTSTDTQYFGPGTRLTVL.

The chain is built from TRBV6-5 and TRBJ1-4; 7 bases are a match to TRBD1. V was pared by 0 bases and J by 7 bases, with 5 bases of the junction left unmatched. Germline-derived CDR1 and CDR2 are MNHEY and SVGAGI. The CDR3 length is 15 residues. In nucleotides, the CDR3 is TGTGCCAGCAGTTACTCGTCAGGGGGTGGTGAAAAACTGTTTTTT. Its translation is CASSYSSGGGEKLFF.

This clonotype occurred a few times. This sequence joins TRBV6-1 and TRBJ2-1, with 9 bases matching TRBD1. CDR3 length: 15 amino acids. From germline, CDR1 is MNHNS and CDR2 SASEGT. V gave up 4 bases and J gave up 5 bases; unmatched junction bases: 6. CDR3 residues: CASSVSGQGNNEQFF. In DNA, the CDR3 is TGTGCCAGCAGTGTGTCCGGACAGGGGAACAATGAGCAGTTCTTC.

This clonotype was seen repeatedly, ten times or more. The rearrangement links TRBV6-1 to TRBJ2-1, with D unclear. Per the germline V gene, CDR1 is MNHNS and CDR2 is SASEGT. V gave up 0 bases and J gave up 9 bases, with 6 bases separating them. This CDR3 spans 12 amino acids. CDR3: CASSEAMGEQFF. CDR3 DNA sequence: TGTGCCAGCAGTGAAGCCATGGGTGAGCAGTTCTTC.

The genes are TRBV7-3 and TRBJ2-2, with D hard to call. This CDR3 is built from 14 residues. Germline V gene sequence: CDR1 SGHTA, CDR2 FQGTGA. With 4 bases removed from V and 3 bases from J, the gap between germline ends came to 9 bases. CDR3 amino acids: CASSSQGYTGELFF. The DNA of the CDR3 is TGTGCCAGCAGCTCCCAAGGGTACACCGGGGAGCTGTTTTTT.

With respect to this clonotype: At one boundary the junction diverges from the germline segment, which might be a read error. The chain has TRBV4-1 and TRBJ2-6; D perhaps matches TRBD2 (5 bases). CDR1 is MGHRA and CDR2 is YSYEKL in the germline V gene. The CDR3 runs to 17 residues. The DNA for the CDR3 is TGCGCCAGCAGTCAAGAACCGGGGAGTACGGGGGCCAACGTCCTGACTTTC. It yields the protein CASSQEPGSTGANVLTF.

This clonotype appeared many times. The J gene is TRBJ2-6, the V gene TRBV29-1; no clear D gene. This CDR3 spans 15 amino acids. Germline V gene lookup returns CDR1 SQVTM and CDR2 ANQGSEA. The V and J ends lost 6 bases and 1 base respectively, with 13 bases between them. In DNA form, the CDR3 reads TGCAGCGTCTCCTCTTTTCGTTCTGGGGCCAACGTCCTGACTTTC. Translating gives CSVSSFRSGANVLTF.

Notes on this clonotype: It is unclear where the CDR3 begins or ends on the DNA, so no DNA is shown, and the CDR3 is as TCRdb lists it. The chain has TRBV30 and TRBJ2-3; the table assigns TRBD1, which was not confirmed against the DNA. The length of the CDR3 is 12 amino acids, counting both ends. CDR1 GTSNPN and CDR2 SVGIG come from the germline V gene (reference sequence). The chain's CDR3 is CAWSVGAGTLLF.

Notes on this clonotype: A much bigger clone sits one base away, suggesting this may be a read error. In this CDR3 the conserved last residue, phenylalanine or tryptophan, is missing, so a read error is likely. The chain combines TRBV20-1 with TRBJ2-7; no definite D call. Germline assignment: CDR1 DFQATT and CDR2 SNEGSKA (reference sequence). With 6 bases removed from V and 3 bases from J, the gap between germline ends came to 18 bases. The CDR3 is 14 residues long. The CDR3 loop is CSAPWPPGGYEQYL. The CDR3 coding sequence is TGCAGTGCCCCATGGCCTCCTGGTGGCTACGAGCAGTACCTC.

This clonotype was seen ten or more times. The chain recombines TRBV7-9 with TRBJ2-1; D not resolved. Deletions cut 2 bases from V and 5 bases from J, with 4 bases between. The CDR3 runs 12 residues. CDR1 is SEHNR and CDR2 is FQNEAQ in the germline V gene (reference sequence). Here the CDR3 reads CASSLLDNEQFF. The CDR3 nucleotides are TGTGCCAGCAGCTTATTGGACAATGAGCAGTTCTTC.

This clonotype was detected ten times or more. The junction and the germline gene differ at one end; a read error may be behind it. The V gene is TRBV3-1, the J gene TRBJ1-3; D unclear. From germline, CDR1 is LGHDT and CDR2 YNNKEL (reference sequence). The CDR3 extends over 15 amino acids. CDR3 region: CASSQDTVSENTIYF. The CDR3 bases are TGTGCCAGCAGCCAAGATACCGTCTCTGAAAACACCATATATTTT.

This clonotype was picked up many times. In DNA form, the CDR3 reads TGTGCCTGGAGTGTACTAGAAGCCGGGGAGCTGTTTTTT. It is translated as CAWSVLEAGELFF. This chain connects TRBV30 to TRBJ2-2; D is possibly TRBD2 (5 bases). This CDR3 comprises 13 residues. V was pared by 0 bases and J by 6 bases, with 8 bases between. CDR1 is GTSNPN, CDR2 SVGIG, per germline (reference sequence).

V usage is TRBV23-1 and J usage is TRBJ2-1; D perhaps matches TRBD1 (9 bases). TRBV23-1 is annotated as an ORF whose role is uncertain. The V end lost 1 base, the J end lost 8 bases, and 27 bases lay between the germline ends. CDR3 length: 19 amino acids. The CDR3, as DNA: TGCGCCAGCAGTCAATGGGACAGGGCCGACCGGGAGGGCAACTATGAGCAGTTCTTC. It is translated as CASSQWDRADREGNYEQFF.

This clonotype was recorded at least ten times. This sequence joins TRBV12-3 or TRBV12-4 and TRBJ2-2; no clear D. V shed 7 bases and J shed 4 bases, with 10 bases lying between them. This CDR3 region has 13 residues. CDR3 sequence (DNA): TGTGCCAGCACGGCAGGAATCACCGGGGAGCTGTTTTTT. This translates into CASTAGITGELFF.

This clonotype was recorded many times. CDR3 sequence: CASSLRPDYNEQFF. The CDR3 DNA sequence: TGTGCCAGCAGTTTAAGACCAGACTACAATGAGCAGTTCTTC. The V call is TRBV27, the J call TRBJ2-1; D call uncertain. V was pared by 2 bases and J by 3 bases, with 8 bases between. This CDR3 contains 14 residues. Germline V gene sequence: CDR1 MNHEY, CDR2 SMNVEV (reference sequence).

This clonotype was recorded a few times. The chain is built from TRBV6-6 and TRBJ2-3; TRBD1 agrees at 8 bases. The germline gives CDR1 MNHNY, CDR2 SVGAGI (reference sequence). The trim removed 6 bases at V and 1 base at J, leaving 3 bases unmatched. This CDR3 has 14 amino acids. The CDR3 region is CASRATGGTDTQYF. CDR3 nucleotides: TGTGCCAGCAGAGCGACAGGGGGCACAGATACGCAGTATTTT.